What follows are 9 T cell receptor beta chains derived from one specimen sequenced in a study of OX40 agonist ivuxolimab in advanced cancers. TCRdb keeps only in-frame clones here, not all; method: immunoSEQ multiplex PCR. The sample includes tens of thousands of clones, over 80% seen only once; the top ten take 10% to 11%. This specimen was CD4+ or CD8+ T cells sorted from blood, taken in a trial of the OX40 agonist ivuxolimab. All receptors come from an adult with an advanced solid tumor such as melanoma, head and neck, liver or kidney cancer.

J is TRBJ2-5 and V is TRBV15; no clear D. There are 13 residues in the CDR3. The germline V gene has CDR1 LNHNV and CDR2 YYDKDF (reference sequence). Trimming removed 5 bases at V and 7 bases at J, with 14 bases between. The CDR3 coding sequence is TGTGCCACCAGCGGATGGAAAGTGGTGACCCAGTACTTC. Amino acids: CATSGWKVVTQYF.

The J gene is TRBJ2-7, the V gene TRBV15; D uncertain. V dropped 5 bases and J dropped 5 bases, with 13 bases sitting between them. This CDR3 contains 13 residues. Germline V gene sequence: CDR1 LNHNV, CDR2 YYDKDF (reference sequence). CDR3 in amino acids: CATSEVYSDEQYF. The CDR3 nucleotides read TGTGCCACCAGCGAGGTTTATTCGGACGAGCAGTACTTC. The whole variable domain, filled in from reference TRBV15 and TRBJ2-7, reads DAMVIQNPRYQVTQFGKPVTLSCSQTLNHNVMYWYQQKSSQAPKLLFHYYDKDFNNEADTPDNFQSRRPNTSFCFLDIRSPGLGDTAMYLCATSEVYSDEQYFGPGTRLTVT.

CDR3: CASSVATWTTPSDTQYF. The DNA for the CDR3 is TGTGCCAGCAGCGTAGCTACCTGGACTACCCCGTCAGATACGCAGTATTTT. The chain joins TRBV9 to TRBJ2-3; perhaps TRBD2 as D (6 bases). This CDR3 region has 17 residues. In germline, CDR1 is SGDLS, CDR2 YYNGEE. Trimming stripped 0 bases from V and 4 bases from J, with 18 bases between.

The CDR3 sequence: CASTRDSPPRPLHF. The DNA of the CDR3 is TGTGCCAGCACCCGGGACAGCCCCCCTCGACCCCTCCACTTT. This rearrangement joins TRBV7-9 to TRBJ1-6; 7 positions agree with TRBD1. Unmatched junction bases numbered 12, after V lost 7 bases and J lost 12 bases. The CDR3 runs to 14 residues. CDR1 and CDR2 from the germline V gene are SEHNR and FQNEAQ (reference sequence).

This clone was seen more than once but under ten times. The V call is TRBV4-1, the J call TRBJ1-4; perhaps TRBD1 as D (6 bases). Per germline, CDR1 MGHRA and CDR2 YSYEKL. CDR3 size: 14 residues. V was cut by 4 bases and J by 8 bases, with 14 bases left in between. For the CDR3, the DNA is TGCGCCAGCAGCCTGGGGGGGGCCAACGAAAAACTGTTTTTT. Translated: CASSLGGANEKLFF.

This clone was observed a few times. CDR3 nucleotides: TGCGCCAGCAGCCAAGATCCCGACTCTGGAAACACCATATATTTT. Translated, it gives CASSQDPDSGNTIYF. This sequence joins TRBV4-1 and TRBJ1-3; D is unclear. The CDR3 loop spans 15 amino acids. Trimming pared 0 bases from V and 0 bases from J, leaving 6 bases between. The germline V gene has CDR1 MGHRA and CDR2 YSYEKL.

Here the CDR3 DNA reads TGTGCCAGCAGTTTGGTACCCCCCTCCGGGGAGCTGTTTTTT. This gives the protein CASSLVPPSGELFF. The chain employs TRBV28 and TRBJ2-2, with D hard to call. The CDR3 sequence is 14 residues long. Trimming removed 3 bases from V and 6 bases from J, with 11 bases in between. Looked up from germline, CDR1 is MDHEN and CDR2 is SYDVKM.

The gene calls are TRBV5-1 and TRBJ2-1; 11 nucleotides match TRBD2. The CDR3 length is 18 residues. Germline V gene lookup returns CDR1 SGHRS and CDR2 YFSETQ. The V gene end was trimmed by 1 base and the J gene end by 4 bases; junction bases not matched to a gene: 10. The CDR3 loop reads CASSLPLAGGPFYNEQFF. CDR3 bases: TGCGCCAGCAGCTTGCCCCTAGCGGGGGGCCCATTTTACAATGAGCAGTTCTTC.

This rearrangement joins TRBV7-3 to TRBJ2-2; 10 bases are shared with TRBD1. The germline CDR1 and CDR2 sequences are SGHTA and FQGTGA. V trimming: 5 bases; J trimming: 5 bases; junction bases outside the gene matches: 5. The CDR3 contains 15 residues. CDR3 nucleotide sequence: TGTGCCAGCAGCCCCAGGACAGGGGGGACCGGGGAGCTGTTTTTT. Translation: CASSPRTGGTGELFF.